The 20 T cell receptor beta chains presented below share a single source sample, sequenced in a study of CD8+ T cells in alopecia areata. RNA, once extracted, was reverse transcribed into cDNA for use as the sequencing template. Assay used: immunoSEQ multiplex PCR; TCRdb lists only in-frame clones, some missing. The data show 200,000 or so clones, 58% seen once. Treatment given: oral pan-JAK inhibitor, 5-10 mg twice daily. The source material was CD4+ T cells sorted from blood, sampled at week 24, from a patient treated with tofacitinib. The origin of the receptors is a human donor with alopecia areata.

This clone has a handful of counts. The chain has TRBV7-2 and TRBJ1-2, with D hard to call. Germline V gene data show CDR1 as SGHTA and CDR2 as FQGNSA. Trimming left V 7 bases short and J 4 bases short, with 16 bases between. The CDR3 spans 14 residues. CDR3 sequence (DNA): TGTGCCAGCAACCGGGGAGGGAGGTCCTATGGCTACACCTTC. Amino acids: CASNRGGRSYGYTF.

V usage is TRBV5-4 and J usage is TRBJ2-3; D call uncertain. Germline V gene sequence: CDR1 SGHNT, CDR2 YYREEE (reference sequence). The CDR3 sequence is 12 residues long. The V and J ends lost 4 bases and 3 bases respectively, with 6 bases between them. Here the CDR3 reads CASSIKTDTQYF. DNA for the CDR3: TGTGCCAGCAGCATTAAGACAGATACGCAGTATTTT.

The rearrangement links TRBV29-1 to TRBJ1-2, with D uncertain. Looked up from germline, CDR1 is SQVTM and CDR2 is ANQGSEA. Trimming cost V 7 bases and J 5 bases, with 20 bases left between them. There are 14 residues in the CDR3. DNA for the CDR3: TGCAGCGCCACCCCTCCGGGAGGGAGGTATGGCTACACCTTC. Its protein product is CSATPPGGRYGYTF.

CDR3 in amino acids: CASKAGYQETQYF. The CDR3, as DNA: TGTGCCAGTAAGGCGGGATACCAAGAGACCCAGTACTTC. The chain carries TRBV19 and TRBJ2-5; weak D call: TRBD2 (6 bases). The CDR3 spans 13 residues. V was shortened by 7 bases and J by 0 bases, with 9 bases between the two germline ends. Germline CDR1 LNHDA, CDR2 SQIVND (reference sequence).

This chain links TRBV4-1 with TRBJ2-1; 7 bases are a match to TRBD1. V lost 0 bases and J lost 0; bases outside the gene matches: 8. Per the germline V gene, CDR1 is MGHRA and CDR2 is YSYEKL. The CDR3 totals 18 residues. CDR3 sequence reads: CASSQDRGGSSSYNEQFF. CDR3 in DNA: TGCGCCAGCAGCCAAGATCGAGGGGGCAGTAGCTCCTACAATGAGCAGTTCTTC.

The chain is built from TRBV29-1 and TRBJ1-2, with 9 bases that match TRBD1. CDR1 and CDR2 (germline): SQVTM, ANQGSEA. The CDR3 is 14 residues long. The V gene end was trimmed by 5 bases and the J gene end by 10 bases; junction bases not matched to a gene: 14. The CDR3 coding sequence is TGCAGCGTTCTTATGGACAGGGGAGGGTCGGCCTACACCTTC. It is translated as CSVLMDRGGSAYTF.

In DNA, the CDR3 is TGTGCCATCAACAGGAATAGGGCAGAGAATCAGCCCCAGCATTTT. It specifies CAINRNRAENQPQHF. The J gene is TRBJ1-5, the V gene TRBV10-3; TRBD1 is a possible D gene (5 bases). Deletions cut 7 bases from V and 4 bases from J, with 17 bases between. The germline gives CDR1 ENHRY, CDR2 SYGVKD. The CDR3 has 15 residues.

The CDR3 protein is CASSQEMGLAGDTQYF. CDR3 nucleotides: TGTGCCAGCAGCCAAGAAATGGGACTAGCGGGAGATACGCAGTATTTT. The rearrangement uses TRBV4-2 and TRBJ2-3, with 12 bases identical to TRBD2. Germline CDR1 reads LGHNA; CDR2 reads YNFKEQ. The CDR3 consists of 16 residues. The V segment lost 0 bases and the J segment 5 bases; nucleotides outside the gene matches: 3.

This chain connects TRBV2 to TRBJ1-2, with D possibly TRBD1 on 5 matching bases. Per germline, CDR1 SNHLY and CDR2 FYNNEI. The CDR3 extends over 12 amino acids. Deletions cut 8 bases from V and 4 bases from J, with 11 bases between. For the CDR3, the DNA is TGTGCCAGCGAGGAGGGGCGCTATGGCTACACCTTC. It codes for CASEEGRYGYTF.

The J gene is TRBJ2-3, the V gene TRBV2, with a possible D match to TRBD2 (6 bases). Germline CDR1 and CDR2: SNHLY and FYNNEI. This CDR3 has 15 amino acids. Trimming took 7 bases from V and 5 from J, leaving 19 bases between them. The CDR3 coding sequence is TGTGCCAGCATCCCCGGGACTGTTGGAATAGATACGCAGTATTTT. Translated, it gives CASIPGTVGIDTQYF.

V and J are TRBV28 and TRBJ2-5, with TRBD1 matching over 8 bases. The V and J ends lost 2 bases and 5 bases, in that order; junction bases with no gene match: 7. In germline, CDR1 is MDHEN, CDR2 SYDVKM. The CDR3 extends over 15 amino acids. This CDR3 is CASSLRTGLVETQYF. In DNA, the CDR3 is TGTGCCAGCAGTTTAAGGACAGGGCTGGTGGAGACCCAGTACTTC.

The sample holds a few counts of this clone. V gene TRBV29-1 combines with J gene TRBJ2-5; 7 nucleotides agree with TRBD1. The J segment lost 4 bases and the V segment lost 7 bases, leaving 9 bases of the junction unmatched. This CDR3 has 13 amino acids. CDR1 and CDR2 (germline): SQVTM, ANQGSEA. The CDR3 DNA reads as TGCAGCGAGGGACAGTCCTTAGGAGAGACCCAGTACTTC. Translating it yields CSEGQSLGETQYF. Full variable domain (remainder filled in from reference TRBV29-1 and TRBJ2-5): SAVISQKPSRDICQRGTSLTIQCQVDSQVTMMFWYRQQPGQSLTLIATANQGSEATYESGFVIDKFPISRPNLTFSTLTVSNMSPEDSSIYLCSEGQSLGETQYFGPGTRLLVL.

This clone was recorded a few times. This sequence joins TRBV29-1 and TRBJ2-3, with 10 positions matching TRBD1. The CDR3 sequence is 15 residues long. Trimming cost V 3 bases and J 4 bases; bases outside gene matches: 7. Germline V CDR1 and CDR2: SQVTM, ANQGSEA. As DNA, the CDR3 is TGCAGCGTTGAGACAGGGGGCAGGTTGGCAGATACGCAGTATTTT. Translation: CSVETGGRLADTQYF.

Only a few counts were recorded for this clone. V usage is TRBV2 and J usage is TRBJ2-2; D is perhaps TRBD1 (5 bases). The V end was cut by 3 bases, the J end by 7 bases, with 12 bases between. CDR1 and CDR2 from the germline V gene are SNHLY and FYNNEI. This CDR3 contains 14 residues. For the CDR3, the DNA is TGTGCCAGCAGTGAGAACATACAGGTCGGGGAGCTGTTTTTT. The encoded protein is CASSENIQVGELFF.

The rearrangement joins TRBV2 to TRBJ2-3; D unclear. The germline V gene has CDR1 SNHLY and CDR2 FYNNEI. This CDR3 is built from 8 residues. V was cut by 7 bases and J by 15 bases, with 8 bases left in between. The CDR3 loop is CASKTAYF. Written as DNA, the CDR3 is TGTGCCAGCAAAACTGCCTATTTT.

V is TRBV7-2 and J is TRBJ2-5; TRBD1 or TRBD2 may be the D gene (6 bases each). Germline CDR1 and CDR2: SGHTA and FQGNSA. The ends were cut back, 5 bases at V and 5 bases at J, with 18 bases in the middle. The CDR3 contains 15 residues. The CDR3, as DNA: TGTGCCAGCAGCACAGGACGGTGGAGGGGGGAGACCCAGTACTTC. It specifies CASSTGRWRGETQYF.

CDR3 nucleotide sequence: TGTGCCAGTAGTCTGGACAGGGAAGAGACCCAGTACTTC. This sequence encodes CASSLDREETQYF. The chain recombines TRBV19 with TRBJ2-5; 8 nucleotides line up with TRBD1. The V segment lost 5 bases and the J segment 3 bases; nucleotides outside the gene matches: 2. The CDR3 loop spans 13 amino acids. Germline-derived CDR1 and CDR2 are LNHDA and SQIVND (reference sequence).

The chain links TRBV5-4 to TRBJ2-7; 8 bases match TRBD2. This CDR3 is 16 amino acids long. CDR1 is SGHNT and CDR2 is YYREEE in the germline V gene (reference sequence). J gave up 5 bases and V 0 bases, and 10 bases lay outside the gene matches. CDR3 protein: CASSLEAGLDYDEQYF. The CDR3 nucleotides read TGTGCCAGCAGCTTGGAGGCGGGACTAGACTACGACGAGCAGTACTTC.

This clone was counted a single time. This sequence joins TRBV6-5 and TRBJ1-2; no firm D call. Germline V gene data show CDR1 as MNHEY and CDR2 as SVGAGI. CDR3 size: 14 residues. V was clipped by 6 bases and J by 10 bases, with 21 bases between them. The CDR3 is CASSRQAFTVSYTF. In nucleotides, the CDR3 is TGTGCCAGCAGCAGACAAGCTTTCACCGTCTCCTACACCTTC.

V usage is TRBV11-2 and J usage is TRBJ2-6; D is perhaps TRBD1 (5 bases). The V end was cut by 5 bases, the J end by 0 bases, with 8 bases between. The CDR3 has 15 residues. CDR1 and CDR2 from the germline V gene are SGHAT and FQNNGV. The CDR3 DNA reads TGTGCCAGCAGCCCAGGGCCCTCTGGGGCCAACGTCCTGACTTTC. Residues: CASSPGPSGANVLTF.